These T cell receptor beta chains were read from a single sample in a study of T cell responses to AZD1222 COVID-19 vaccine. Profiled with immunoSEQ multiplex PCR; TCRdb holds only in-frame clones, not every one. Here the sample spans 150,000 or so clones, 80% to 90% being singletons. This sample comprised peripheral blood, obtained on day 0 of AZD1222 vaccination. The receptors here all came from an adult in good health. Each CDR3 is given with its conserved first and last residue. D genes are given only for firm matches. For some rows the clone size is stated as once, few or many, or as a class when expanded; others skip it.

j_call d_call clone_size v_call cdr3_aa cdr3_nt
TRBJ2-2 . . TRBV12-3/TRBV12-4 CASGSGTGELFF TGTGCCAGCGGCAGCGGGACCGGGGAGCTGTTTTTT
TRBJ2-2 TRBD1 . TRBV24-1 CATAGQEKGANTGELFF TGTGCCACCGCTGGACAGGAAAAAGGCGCGAACACCGGGGAGCTGTTTTTT
TRBJ2-1 . . TRBV11-2 CASSSLLLNEQFF TGTGCCAGCAGCTCCTTACTACTCAATGAGCAGTTCTTC
TRBJ1-2 . . TRBV27 CATGVQGGLYGYTF TGTGCCACCGGAGTACAGGGAGGTCTCTATGGCTACACCTTC
TRBJ1-5 TRBD1 . TRBV7-2 CASSRRWTGDQPQHF TGTGCCAGCAGCCGCCGTTGGACAGGGGATCAGCCCCAGCATTTT
TRBJ1-1 TRBD1 . TRBV18 CASSKTGAPEAFF TGTGCCAGCTCAAAAACAGGGGCACCTGAAGCTTTCTTT
TRBJ2-1 . once TRBV7-2 CASSSKTRGWYNEQFF TGTGCCAGCAGCTCCAAGACCAGGGGTTGGTACAATGAGCAGTTCTTC
TRBJ2-7 . . TRBV4-2 CASSQTSWSDYEQYF TGTGCCAGCAGCCAAACTAGCTGGTCTGACTACGAGCAGTACTTC
TRBJ1-1 . . TRBV7-3 CASSFRGERTEAFF TGTGCCAGCAGCTTCAGGGGAGAACGGACTGAAGCTTTCTTT
TRBJ2-5 . medium-sized TRBV13 CASSSLGGPGETQYF TGTGCCAGCAGTTCGCTCGGGGGGCCGGGAGAGACCCAGTACTTC
TRBJ2-5 . . TRBV5-1 CASSVGSGPQETQYF TGCGCCAGCAGCGTCGGCTCGGGACCTCAAGAGACCCAGTACTTC
TRBJ1-2 TRBD1 . TRBV29-1 CSVTDRANYGYTF TGCAGCGTTACGGACAGGGCCAACTATGGCTACACCTTC
TRBJ2-3 . . TRBV6-6 CASRQSSTDTQYF TGTGCCAGCAGACAGAGCAGCACAGATACGCAGTATTTT
TRBJ2-1 TRBD2 . TRBV28 CASSSGGGGAYNEQFF TGTGCCAGCAGTTCCGGCGGGGGGGGTGCCTACAATGAGCAGTTCTTC
TRBJ2-2 . . TRBV24-1 CATSDGRAGTGELFF TGTGCCACCAGCGACGGTAGGGCGGGAACCGGGGAGCTGTTTTTT
TRBJ1-5 . . TRBV7-2 CASSLALGAPSNQPQHF TGTGCCAGCAGCTTAGCCTTAGGGGCACCTAGCAATCAGCCCCAGCATTTT
TRBJ2-7 . . TRBV28 CATYRGSLSYEQYF TGTGCCACCTATCGAGGATCACTCTCCTACGAGCAGTACTTC
TRBJ1-4 TRBD1 . TRBV19 CASSRRRDSLNEKLFF TGTGCCAGTAGTAGACGCCGGGACAGCCTCAATGAAAAACTGTTTTTT
TRBJ1-2 . . TRBV29-1 CSGSLLYGGYTF TGCAGCGGGTCTCTCCTCTATGGCGGCTACACCTTC
TRBJ1-1 TRBD1 . TRBV2 CASMRTGGMNTEAFF TGTGCCAGCATGAGGACAGGGGGCATGAACACTGAAGCTTTCTTT
TRBJ2-5 . . TRBV7-9 CASSLAGRDQETQYF TGTGCCAGCAGCTTAGCGGGTAGGGACCAAGAGACCCAGTACTTC
TRBJ2-7 TRBD2 . TRBV28 CASSLRRTSGRFDEQYF TGTGCCAGCAGTTTACGTCGGACTAGCGGGCGTTTCGACGAGCAGTACTTC
TRBJ1-3 TRBD1 . TRBV29-1 CSVVEQGVFGNTIYF TGCAGCGTTGTGGAACAGGGGGTTTTTGGAAACACCATATATTTT
TRBJ1-3 . . TRBV7-3 CASSLMGPVSGNTIYF TGTGCCAGCAGCTTAATGGGGCCCGTCTCTGGAAACACCATATATTTT
TRBJ1-1 . . TRBV2 CASSPPLRLVTEAFF TGTGCCAGCAGCCCTCCGCTACGCTTAGTCACTGAAGCTTTCTTT
TRBJ1-2 . . TRBV19 CASSPAGGRRFDGYTF TGTGCCAGTAGTCCAGCGGGGGGAAGGAGGTTTGATGGCTACACCTTC
TRBJ1-6 TRBD1 . TRBV5-8 CASSSWTGPYLHF TGTGCCAGCAGCTCATGGACAGGGCCCTATCTCCACTTT
TRBJ2-7 . . TRBV6-5 CASKRTATSYEQYF TGTGCCTCGAAGAGGACAGCGACTTCTTACGAGCAGTACTTC
TRBJ2-5 TRBD1 few TRBV4-1 CASSLQDRQGTQYF TGCGCCAGCAGCCTCCAGGACAGGCAGGGGACCCAGTACTTC
TRBJ1-5 . . TRBV5-5 CASSLRPYNQPQHF TGTGCCAGCAGCTTGAGGCCTTACAATCAGCCCCAGCATTTT
TRBJ1-1 . . TRBV7-9 CASSFRSGSRPNTEAFF TGTGCCAGCAGCTTTCGATCGGGGAGTCGACCGAACACTGAAGCTTTCTTT
TRBJ1-2 . . TRBV6-1 CASSESGTNYGYTF TGTGCCAGCAGTGAATCCGGGACCAACTATGGCTACACCTTC
TRBJ1-2 TRBD1 . TRBV11-2 CASSLGGTGDLYGYTF TGTGCCAGCAGCTTAGGGGGGACAGGGGATCTTTATGGCTACACCTTC
TRBJ2-3 . . TRBV4-3 CASSQNRGDTQYF TGCGCCAGCAGCCAAAATCGAGGGGATACGCAGTATTTT
TRBJ1-4 . . TRBV7-2 CASSPRTGTNEKLFF TGTGCCAGCAGCCCCCGGACGGGAACTAATGAAAAACTGTTTTTT
TRBJ1-5 . . TRBV27 CASSLTGARGQPQHF TGTGCCAGCAGTTTAACGGGGGCGCGGGGTCAGCCCCAGCATTTT
TRBJ2-7 . . TRBV6-2/TRBV6-3 CASSSVEQYF TGTGCCAGCAGTTCGGTGGAGCAGTACTTC
TRBJ1-2 . . TRBV4-2 CASSQAGRPPSVGYGYTF TGTGCCAGCAGCCAAGCCGGACGGCCTCCAAGTGTCGGCTATGGCTACACCTTC
TRBJ2-1 TRBD2 . TRBV6-2/TRBV6-3 CASSAGTSFNEQFF TGTGCCAGCAGTGCCGGGACTAGTTTCAATGAGCAGTTCTTC
TRBJ2-1 . . TRBV12-5 CASGLELGSGFRNEQFF TGTGCTAGTGGTTTGGAGCTAGGTTCGGGTTTCCGCAATGAGCAGTTCTTC
TRBJ1-1 . . TRBV7-9 CASSWNQGTEAFF TGTGCCAGCAGTTGGAATCAGGGCACTGAAGCTTTCTTT
TRBJ1-2 TRBD1 . TRBV12-3/TRBV12-4 CASSKGQGGYTF TGTGCCAGCAGCAAAGGACAGGGTGGCTACACCTTC
TRBJ2-7 . . TRBV5-1 CASSSQGEGLREQYF TGCGCCAGCAGCTCCCAGGGGGAGGGCCTTCGCGAGCAGTACTTC
TRBJ1-2 TRBD1 . TRBV7-2 CASRLTGGDYGYTF TGTGCCAGCCGACTCACAGGGGGAGACTATGGCTACACCTTC
TRBJ2-5 TRBD2 . TRBV9 CASSVLAGGVGPETQYF TGTGCCAGCAGCGTATTAGCGGGAGGTGTGGGACCGGAGACCCAGTACTTC
TRBJ2-2 . . TRBV10-3 CAISADSIYTGELFF TGTGCCATCAGTGCGGACAGCATATACACCGGGGAGCTGTTTTTT
TRBJ2-1 TRBD2 . TRBV25-1 CASRGTSGRGYNEQFF TGTGCCAGCAGAGGGACTAGCGGGAGAGGTTACAATGAGCAGTTCTTC
TRBJ2-1 . . TRBV9 CASSVGGYESSYNEQFF TGTGCCAGCAGCGTAGGAGGTTACGAGAGCTCCTACAATGAGCAGTTCTTC
TRBJ1-1 . . TRBV5-1 CASSDARGLSEAFF TGCGCCAGCTCCGATGCGCGGGGGCTAAGTGAAGCTTTCTTT
TRBJ1-5 . . TRBV6-2/TRBV6-3 CASTPGGSYSNQPQHF TGTGCCAGCACCCCAGGCGGATCTTATAGCAATCAGCCCCAGCATTTT